This T cell receptor beta chain derives from a study of blood T cells in healthy people across ages. Study outcomes and limitations: A greater number of naive CD4+ cells and higher diversity distinguished long-lived donors from aged donors. The recorded TCR beta diversity per million T cells decreased in a roughly linear manner with age. Changes in expanded clonotypes were possibly confounded, as the CMV status of donors was unknown.

To note about this clonotype: Its target is unknown. One end of the junction does not line up with germline, which may come from a read error.

The CDR3 runs 14 residues. Germline CDR1 is DFQATT and CDR2 is SNEGSKA (reference sequence). It was with a sample-barcoded 5' primer and a J-beta primer mix that a second PCR of roughly 7 to 12 cycles was run. TCRdb recomputed calls from the 5' RACE reads with MiXCR, one row per CDR3 protein. The data contain hundreds of thousands of distinct CDR3 sequences, roughly 49% of them seen just once; the ten biggest clones take up 25% to 35%. With each sample, at least 5 micrograms of total RNA were extracted. Sequencing used blood. The rearrangement joins TRBV20-1 to TRBJ1-1; no firm D call. The source is a woman aged 55-69 years in good health. CDR3 residues: CSADPAFRNTEAFF. The CDR3 DNA reads TGCAGTGCCGATCCCGCCTTCAGGAACACCGAAGCTTTCTTT.